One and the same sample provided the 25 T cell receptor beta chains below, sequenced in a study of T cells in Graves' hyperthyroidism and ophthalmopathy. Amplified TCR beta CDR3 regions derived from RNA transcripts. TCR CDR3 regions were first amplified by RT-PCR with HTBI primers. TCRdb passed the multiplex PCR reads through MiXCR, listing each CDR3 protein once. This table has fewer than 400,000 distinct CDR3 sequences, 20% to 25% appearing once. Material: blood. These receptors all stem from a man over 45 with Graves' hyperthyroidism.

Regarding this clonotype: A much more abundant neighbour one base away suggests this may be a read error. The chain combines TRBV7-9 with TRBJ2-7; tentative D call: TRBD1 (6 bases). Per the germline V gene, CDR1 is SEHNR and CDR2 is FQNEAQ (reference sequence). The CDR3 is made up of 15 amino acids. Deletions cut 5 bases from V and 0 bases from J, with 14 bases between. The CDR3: CASSPCDRSSYEQYF. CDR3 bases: TGTGCCAGCAGCCCTTGTGACAGGAGCTCCTACGAGCAGTACTTC.

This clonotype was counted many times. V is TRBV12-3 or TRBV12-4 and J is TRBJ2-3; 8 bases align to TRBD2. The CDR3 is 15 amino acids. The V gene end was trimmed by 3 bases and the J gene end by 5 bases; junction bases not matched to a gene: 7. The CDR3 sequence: CASSFTAGVLDTQYF. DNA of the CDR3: TGTGCCAGCAGTTTCACAGCGGGAGTATTAGATACGCAGTATTTT.

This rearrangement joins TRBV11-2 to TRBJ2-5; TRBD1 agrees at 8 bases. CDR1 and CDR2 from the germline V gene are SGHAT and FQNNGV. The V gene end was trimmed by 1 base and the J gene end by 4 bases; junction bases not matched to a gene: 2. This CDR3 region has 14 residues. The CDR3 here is CASSLVDRGETQYF. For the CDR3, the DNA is TGTGCCAGCAGCTTAGTAGACAGGGGAGAGACCCAGTACTTC. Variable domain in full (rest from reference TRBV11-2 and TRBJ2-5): EAGVAQSPRYKIIEKRQSVAFWCNPISGHATLYWYQQILGQGPKLLIQFQNNGVVDDSQLPKDRFSAERLKGVDSTLKIQPAKLEDSAVYLCASSLVDRGETQYFGPGTRLLVL.

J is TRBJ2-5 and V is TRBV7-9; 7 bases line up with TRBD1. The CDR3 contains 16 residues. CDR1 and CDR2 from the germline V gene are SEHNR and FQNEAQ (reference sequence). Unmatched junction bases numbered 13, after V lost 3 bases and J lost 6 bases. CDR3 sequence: CASSFTRQGWRKTQYF. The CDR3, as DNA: TGTGCCAGCAGCTTCACCCGACAGGGTTGGAGGAAGACCCAGTACTTC.

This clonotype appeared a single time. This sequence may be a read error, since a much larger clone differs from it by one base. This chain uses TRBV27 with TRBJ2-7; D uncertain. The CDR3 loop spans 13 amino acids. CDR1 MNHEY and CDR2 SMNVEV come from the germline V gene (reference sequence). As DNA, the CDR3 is TGTGCCAGCGGTTTCCGGGTCTCCTACGAGCAGTACTTC. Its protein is CASGFRVSYEQYF.

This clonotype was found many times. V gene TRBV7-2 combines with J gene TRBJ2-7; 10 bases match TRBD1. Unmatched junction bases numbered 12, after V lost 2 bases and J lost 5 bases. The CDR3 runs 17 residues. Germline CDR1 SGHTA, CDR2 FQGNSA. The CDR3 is CASSLFPPGQGKDEQYF. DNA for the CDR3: TGTGCCAGCAGCTTATTTCCCCCGGGACAGGGGAAGGACGAGCAGTACTTC.

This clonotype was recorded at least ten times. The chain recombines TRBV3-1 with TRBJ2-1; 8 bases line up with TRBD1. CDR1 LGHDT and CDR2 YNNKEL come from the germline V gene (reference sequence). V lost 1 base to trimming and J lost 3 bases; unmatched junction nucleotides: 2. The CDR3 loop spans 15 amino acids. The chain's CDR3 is CASSQAGGLYNEQFF. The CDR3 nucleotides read TGTGCCAGCAGCCAAGCAGGGGGCCTCTACAATGAGCAGTTCTTC.

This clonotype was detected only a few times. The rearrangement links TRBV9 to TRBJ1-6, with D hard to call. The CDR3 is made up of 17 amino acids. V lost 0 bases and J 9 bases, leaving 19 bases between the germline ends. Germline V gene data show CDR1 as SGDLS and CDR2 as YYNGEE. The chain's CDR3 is CASSVDGDVGSTSPLHF. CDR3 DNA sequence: TGTGCCAGCAGCGTAGATGGCGATGTTGGCAGCACTTCACCCCTCCACTTT.

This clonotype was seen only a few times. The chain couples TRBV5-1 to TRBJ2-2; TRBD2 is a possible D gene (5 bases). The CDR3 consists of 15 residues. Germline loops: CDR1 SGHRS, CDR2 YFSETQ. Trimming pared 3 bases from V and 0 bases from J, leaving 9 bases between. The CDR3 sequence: CASSSLASNTGELFF. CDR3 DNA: TGCGCCAGCAGCTCCCTAGCATCGAACACCGGGGAGCTGTTTTTT. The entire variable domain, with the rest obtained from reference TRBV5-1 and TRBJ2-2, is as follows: KAGVTQTPRYLIKTRGQQVTLSCSPISGHRSVSWYQQTPGQGLQFLFEYFSETQRNKGNFPGRFSGRQFSNSRSEMNVSTLELGDSALYLCASSSLASNTGELFFGEGSRLTVL.

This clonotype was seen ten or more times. In DNA, the CDR3 is TGTGCCTGGAGTGTCGGTAGCGGAGGGAATACGCAGTATTTT. Encoded protein: CAWSVGSGGNTQYF. V is TRBV30 and J is TRBJ2-3, with a weak D call TRBD2 (6 bases). This CDR3 is built from 14 residues. From germline, CDR1 is GTSNPN and CDR2 SVGIG (reference sequence). V lost 0 bases and J lost 7, with 14 bases in between.

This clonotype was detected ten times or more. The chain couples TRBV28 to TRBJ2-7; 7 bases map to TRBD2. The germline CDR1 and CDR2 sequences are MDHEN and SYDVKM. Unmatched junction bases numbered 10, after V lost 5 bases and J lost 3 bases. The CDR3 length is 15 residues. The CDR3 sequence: CASSAPAGKGYEQYF. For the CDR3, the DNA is TGTGCCAGCAGTGCACCAGCGGGGAAGGGCTACGAGCAGTACTTC. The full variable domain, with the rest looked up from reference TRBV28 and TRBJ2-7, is DVKVTQSSRYLVKRTGEKVFLECVQDMDHENMFWYRQDPGLGLRLIYFSYDVKMKEKGDIPEGYSVSREKKERFSLILESASTNQTSMYLCASSAPAGKGYEQYFGPGTRLTVT.

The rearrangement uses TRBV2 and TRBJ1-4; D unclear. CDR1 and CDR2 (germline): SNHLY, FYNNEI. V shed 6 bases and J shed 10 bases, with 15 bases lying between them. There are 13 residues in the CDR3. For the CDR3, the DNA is TGTGCCAGCAGCAGCCTCTCGGTCGGAAAACTGTTTTTT. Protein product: CASSSLSVGKLFF.

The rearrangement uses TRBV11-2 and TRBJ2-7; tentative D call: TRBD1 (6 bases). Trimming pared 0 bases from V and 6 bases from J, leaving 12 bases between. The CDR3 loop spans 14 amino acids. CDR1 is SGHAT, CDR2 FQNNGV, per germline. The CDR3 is CASSLDLGASEQYF. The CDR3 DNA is TGTGCCAGCAGCTTAGATCTGGGGGCCTCCGAGCAGTACTTC.

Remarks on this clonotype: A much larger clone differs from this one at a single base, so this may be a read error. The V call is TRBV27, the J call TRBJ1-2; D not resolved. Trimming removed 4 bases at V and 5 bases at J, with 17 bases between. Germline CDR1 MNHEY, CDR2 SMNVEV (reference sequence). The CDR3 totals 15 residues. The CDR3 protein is CASSSGVGWKYGYTF. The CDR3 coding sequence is TGTGCCAGCAGTTCCGGTGTTGGGTGGAAGTATGGCTACACCTTC.

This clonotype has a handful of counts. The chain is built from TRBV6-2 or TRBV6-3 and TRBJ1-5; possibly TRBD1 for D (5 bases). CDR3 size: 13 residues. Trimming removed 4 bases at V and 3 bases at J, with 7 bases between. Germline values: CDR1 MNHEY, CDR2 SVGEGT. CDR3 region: CASSWGDNQPQHF. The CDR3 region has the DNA TGTGCCAGCAGTTGGGGGGACAATCAGCCCCAGCATTTT.

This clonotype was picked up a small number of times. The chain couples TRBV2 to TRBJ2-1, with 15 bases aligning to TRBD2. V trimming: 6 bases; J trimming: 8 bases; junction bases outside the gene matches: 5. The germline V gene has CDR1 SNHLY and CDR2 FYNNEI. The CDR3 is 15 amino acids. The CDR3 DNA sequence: TGTGCCAGCAGAGAAAGGACTAGCGGGGGGGATGAGCAGTTCTTC. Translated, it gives CASRERTSGGDEQFF.

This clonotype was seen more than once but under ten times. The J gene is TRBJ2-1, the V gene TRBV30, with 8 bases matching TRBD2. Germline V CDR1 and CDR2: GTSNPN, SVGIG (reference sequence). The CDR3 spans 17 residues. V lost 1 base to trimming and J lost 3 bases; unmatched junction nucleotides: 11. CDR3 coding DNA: TGTGCCTGGAGTGGGAGTAGCGGGAATATAGGCTACAATGAGCAGTTCTTC. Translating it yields CAWSGSSGNIGYNEQFF.

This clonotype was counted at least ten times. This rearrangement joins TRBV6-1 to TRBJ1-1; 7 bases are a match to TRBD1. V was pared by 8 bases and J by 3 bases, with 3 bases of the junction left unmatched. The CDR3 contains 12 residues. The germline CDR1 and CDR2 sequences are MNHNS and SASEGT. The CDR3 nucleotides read TGTGCCAGCCGGACAGGAGACACTGAAGCTTTCTTT. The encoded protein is CASRTGDTEAFF.

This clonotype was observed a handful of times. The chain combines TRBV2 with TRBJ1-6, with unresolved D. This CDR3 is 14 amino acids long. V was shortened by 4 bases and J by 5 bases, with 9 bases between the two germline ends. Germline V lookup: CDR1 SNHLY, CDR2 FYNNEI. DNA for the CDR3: TGTGCCAGCAGTGCCGGAATGAATAATTCACCCCTCCACTTT. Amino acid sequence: CASSAGMNNSPLHF.

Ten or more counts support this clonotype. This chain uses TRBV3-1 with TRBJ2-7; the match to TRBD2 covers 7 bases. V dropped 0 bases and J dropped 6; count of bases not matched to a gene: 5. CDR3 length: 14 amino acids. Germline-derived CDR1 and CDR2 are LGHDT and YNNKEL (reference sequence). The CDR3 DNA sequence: TGTGCCAGCAGCCAAGAGCTAGCGGAGAGCGAGCAGTACTTC. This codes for CASSQELAESEQYF.

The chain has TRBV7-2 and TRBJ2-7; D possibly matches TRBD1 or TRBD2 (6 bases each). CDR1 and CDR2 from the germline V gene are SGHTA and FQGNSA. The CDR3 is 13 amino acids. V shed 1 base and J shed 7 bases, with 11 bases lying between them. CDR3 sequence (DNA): TGTGCCAGCAGCTTAGTTGGAGGGGGAGAGCAGTACTTC. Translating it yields CASSLVGGGEQYF.

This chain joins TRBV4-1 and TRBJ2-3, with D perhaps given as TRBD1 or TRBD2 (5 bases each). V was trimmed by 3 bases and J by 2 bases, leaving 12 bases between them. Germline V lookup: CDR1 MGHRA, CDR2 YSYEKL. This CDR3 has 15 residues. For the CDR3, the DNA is TGCGCCAGCAGCCAGGGGCAGAGGGTCACAGATACGCAGTATTTT. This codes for CASSQGQRVTDTQYF.

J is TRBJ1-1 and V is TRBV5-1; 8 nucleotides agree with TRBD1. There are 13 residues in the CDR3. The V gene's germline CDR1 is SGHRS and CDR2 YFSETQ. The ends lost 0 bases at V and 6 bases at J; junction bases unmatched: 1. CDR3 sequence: CASSLAGQAEAFF. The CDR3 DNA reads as TGCGCCAGCAGCTTGGCGGGACAGGCTGAAGCTTTCTTT.

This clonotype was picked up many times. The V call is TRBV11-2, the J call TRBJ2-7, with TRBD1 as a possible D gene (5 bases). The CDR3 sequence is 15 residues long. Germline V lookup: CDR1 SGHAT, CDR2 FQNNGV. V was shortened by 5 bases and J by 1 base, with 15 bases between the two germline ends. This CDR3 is CASSPNRLHSYEQYF. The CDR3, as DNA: TGTGCCAGCAGCCCGAACAGGCTTCATTCCTACGAGCAGTACTTC.

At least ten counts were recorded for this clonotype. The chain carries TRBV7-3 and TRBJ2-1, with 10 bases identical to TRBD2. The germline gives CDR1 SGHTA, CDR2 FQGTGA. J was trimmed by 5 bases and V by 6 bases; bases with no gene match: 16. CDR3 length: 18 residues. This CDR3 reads CASSSIFEREGRDNEQFF. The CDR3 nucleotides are TGTGCCAGCAGTTCCATCTTTGAGCGGGAGGGCCGTGACAATGAGCAGTTCTTC.